This T cell receptor beta chain was found in a study of PD-L1 blockade in urothelial cancer. Looking at the study overall: At 3 weeks after treatment start (second dose) and again at 6 weeks, blood was analyzed.

The method was immunoSEQ multiplex PCR; TCRdb's version includes in-frame clones alone and lacks a portion of them. This table has 65,000 to 85,000 clones, under 95% appearing once. The germline V gene has CDR1 SGHVS and CDR2 FNYEAQ. CDR3 length: 16 amino acids. The trim removed 4 bases at V and 4 bases at J, leaving 7 bases unmatched. As for time point: peripheral blood 6 weeks after treatment start. The source was PBMCs, collected around atezolizumab (anti-PD-L1) treatment. The TCR sequence derives from an elderly woman with urothelial cancer. V usage is TRBV7-6 and J usage is TRBJ2-2; 9 nucleotides match TRBD2. The CDR3, as DNA: TGTGCCAGCAGCTCCCCCAGCGGGAGGTCCACCGGGGAGCTGTTTTTT. Encoded protein: CASSSPSGRSTGELFF.